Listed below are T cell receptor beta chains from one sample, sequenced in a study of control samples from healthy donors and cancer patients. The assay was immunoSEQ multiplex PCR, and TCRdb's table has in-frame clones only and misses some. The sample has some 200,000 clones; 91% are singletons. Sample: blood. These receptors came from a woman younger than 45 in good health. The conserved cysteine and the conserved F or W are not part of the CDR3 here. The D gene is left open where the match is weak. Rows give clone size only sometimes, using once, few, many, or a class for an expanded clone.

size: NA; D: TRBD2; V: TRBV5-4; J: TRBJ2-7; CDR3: ASSLAGGSYEQY
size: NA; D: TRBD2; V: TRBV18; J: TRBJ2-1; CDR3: ASSPPLAGGLNEQF
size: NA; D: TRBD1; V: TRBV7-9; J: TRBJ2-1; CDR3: ASSLDRGSSYNEQF
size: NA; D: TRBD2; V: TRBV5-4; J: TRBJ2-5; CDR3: ASSSGLGQETQY
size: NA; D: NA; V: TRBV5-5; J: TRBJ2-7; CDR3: ASSDTYEQY
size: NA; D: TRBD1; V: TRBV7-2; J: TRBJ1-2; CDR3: ASSLEGGGIYGYT
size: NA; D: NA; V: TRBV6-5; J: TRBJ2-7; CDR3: ASSYSIGVYEQY
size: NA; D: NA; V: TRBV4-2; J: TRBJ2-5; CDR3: ASSQDQGGQETQY
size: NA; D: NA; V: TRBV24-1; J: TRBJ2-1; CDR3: ATKDNNEQF
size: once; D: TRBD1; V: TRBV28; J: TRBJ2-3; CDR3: ASSRDRVGTDTQY
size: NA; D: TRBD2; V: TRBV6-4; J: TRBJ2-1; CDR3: ASSDGSGGAHEQF
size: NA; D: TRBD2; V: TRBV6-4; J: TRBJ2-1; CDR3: ASSVGLAGNEQF
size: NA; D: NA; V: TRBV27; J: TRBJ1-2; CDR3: ASSLYGDPYGYT
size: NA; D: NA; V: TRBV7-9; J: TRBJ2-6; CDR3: ASSLGQLSSGANVLT
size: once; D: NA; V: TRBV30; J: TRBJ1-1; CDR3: AWGRTEAF
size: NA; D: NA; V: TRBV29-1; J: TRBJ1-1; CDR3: SPHRNTEAF
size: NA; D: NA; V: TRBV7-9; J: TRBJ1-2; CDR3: ASSLAPGLDYGYT
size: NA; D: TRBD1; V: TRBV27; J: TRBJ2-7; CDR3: ASSPRDRGANEQY
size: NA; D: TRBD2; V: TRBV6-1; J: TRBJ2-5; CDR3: ASSESAGAETQY
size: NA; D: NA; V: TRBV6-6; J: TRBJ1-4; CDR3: ASSYSGDYEKLF
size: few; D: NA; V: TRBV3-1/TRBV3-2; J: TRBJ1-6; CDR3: ASSQTGNSYNSPLH
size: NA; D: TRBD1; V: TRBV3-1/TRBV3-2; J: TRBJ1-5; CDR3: ASSQGQGAVD
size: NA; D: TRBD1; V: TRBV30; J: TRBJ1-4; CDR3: AWSVGQGSEKLF
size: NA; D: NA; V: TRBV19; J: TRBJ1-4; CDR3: ASRDGYTTNEKLF
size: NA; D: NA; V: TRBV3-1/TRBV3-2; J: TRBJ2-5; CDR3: ASSPDTNQETQY
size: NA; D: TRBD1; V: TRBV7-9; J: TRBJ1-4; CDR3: ASSLQGASEKLF
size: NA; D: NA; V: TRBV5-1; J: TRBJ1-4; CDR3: ASTREANEKLF
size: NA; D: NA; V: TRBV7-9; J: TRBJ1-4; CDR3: ASSLGSSGNEKLF
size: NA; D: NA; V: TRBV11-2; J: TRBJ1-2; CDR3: ASSLGRNYGYT
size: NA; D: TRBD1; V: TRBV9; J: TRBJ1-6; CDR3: ASRRGQNSPLH
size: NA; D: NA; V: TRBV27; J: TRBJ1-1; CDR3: ASSLNRRSQNTEAF
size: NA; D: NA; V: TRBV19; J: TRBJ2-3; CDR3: ASSTRTSTDTQY
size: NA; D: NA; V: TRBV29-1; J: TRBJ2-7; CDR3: SVERTPYEQY
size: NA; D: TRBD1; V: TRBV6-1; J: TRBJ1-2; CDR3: ASSDRGPYGYT
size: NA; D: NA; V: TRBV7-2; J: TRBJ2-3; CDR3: ASSLTGVADTQY
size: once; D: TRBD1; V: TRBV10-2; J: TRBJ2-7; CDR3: ASRTGLGEQY